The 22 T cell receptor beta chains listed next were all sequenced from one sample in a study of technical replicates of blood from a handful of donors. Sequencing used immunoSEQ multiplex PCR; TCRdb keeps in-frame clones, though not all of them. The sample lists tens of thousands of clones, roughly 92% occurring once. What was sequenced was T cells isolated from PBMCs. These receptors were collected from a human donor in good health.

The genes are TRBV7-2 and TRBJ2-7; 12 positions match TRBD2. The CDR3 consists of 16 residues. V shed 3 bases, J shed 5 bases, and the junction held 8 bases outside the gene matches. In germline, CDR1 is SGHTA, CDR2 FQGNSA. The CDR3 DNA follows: TGTGCCAGCAGCTTCCCTACTAGCGGGAGGCGGGACGAGCAGTACTTC. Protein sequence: CASSFPTSGRRDEQYF.

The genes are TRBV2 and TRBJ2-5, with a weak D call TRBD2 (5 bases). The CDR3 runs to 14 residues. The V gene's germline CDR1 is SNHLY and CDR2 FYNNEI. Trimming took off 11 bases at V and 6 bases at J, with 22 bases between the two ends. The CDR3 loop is CAGGGASLSKTQYF. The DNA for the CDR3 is TGTGCCGGAGGCGGTGCGAGTCTTTCGAAGACCCAGTACTTC.

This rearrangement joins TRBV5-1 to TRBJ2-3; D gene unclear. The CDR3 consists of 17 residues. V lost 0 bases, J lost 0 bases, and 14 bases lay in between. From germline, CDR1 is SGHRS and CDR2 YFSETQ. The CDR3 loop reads CASSLGLLSASTDTQYF. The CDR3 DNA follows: TGCGCCAGCAGCTTGGGTTTACTATCAGCTAGCACAGATACGCAGTATTTT.

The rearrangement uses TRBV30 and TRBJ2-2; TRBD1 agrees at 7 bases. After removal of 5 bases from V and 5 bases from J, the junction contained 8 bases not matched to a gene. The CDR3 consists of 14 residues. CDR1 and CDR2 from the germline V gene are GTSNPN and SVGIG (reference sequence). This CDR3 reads CAWQGDLSTGELFF. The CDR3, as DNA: TGTGCCTGGCAGGGGGACCTTAGTACCGGGGAGCTGTTTTTT.

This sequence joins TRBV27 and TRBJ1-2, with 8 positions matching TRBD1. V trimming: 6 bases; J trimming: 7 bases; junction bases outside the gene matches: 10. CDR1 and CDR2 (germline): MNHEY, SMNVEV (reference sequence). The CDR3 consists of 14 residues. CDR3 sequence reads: CASRSDRELGGYTF. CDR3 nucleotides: TGTGCCAGCAGGTCGGACAGGGAATTGGGTGGCTACACCTTC.

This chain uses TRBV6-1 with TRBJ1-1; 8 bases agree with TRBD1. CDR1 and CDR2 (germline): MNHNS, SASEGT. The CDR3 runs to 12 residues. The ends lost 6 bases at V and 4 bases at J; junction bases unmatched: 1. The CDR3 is CASRDRVTEAFF. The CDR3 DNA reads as TGTGCCAGCAGGGACAGGGTCACTGAAGCTTTCTTT.

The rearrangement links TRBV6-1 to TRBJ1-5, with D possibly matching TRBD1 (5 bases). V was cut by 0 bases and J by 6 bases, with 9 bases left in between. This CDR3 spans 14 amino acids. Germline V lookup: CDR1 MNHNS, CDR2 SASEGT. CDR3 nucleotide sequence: TGTGCCAGCAGTGAAGCTGGGGGGGTTCAGCCCCAGCATTTT. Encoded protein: CASSEAGGVQPQHF.

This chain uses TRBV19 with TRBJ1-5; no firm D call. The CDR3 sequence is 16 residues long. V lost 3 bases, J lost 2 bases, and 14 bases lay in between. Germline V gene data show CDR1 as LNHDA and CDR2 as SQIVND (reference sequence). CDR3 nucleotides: TGTGCCAGTAGTATCGGTCAGGCTATGGGCAATCAGCCCCAGCATTTT. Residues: CASSIGQAMGNQPQHF.

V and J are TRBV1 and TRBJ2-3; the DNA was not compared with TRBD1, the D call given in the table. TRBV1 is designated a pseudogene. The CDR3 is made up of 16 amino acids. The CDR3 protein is CTSSQDWQGVADTQYF. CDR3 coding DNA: TGCACCAGCAGCCAAGATTGGCAGGGGGTGGCAGATACGCAGTATTTT.

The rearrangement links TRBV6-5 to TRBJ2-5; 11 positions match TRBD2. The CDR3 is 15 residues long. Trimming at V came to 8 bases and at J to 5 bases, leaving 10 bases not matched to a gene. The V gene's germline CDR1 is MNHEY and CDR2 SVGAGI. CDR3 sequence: CASRPPLAGVETQYF. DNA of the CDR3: TGTGCCAGCCGACCTCCACTAGCGGGAGTTGAGACCCAGTACTTC.

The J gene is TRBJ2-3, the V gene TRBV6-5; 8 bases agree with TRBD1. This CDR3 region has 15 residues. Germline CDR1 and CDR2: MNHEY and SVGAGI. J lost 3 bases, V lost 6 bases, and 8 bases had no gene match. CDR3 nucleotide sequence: TGTGCCAGCAGGGCGACAGGGGACTTAACAGATACGCAGTATTTT. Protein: CASRATGDLTDTQYF.

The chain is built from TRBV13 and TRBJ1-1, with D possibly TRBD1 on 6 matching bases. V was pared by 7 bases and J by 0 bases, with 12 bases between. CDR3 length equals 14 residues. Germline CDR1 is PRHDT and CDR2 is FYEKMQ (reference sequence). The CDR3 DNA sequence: TGTGCCAGCACTTGGGACACGATGAACACTGAAGCTTTCTTT. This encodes CASTWDTMNTEAFF.

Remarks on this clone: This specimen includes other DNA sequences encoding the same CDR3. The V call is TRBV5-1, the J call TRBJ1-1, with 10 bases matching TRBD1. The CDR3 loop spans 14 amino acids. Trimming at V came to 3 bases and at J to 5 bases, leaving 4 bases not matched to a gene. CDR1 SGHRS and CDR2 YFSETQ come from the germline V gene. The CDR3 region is CASSSGTGVTEAFF. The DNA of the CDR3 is TGCGCCAGCAGCTCCGGGACAGGGGTAACTGAAGCTTTCTTT.

Written as DNA, the CDR3 is TGCGCCAGCAGCTTCTACCCAGGGGGCGGAGATACGCAGTATTTT. Protein sequence: CASSFYPGGGDTQYF. The V gene is TRBV5-1, the J gene TRBJ2-3; 8 bases line up with TRBD1. The CDR3 has 15 amino acids. CDR1 is SGHRS and CDR2 is YFSETQ in the germline V gene. J was trimmed by 5 bases and V by 2 bases; bases with no gene match: 7.

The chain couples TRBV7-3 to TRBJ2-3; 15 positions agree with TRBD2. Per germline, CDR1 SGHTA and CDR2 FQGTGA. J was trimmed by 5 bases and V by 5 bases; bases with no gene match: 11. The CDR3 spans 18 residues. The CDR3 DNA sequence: TGTGCCAGCAGCCAAGGACTAGCGGGAGGGCCTTACGTAGATACGCAGTATTTT. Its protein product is CASSQGLAGGPYVDTQYF.

The CDR3 DNA reads as TGTGCCAGCAGTTCCGCTAGCTTCCCCGGGGAGACCCAGTACTTC. Translated: CASSSASFPGETQYF. V and J are TRBV27 and TRBJ2-5; possibly TRBD2 for D (5 bases). This CDR3 region has 15 residues. The germline gives CDR1 MNHEY, CDR2 SMNVEV (reference sequence). Trimming shortened V by 4 bases and J by 5 bases, and 17 bases separated the two germline ends.

CDR3 sequence: CASSLVQGQGYTF. The CDR3 DNA follows: TGTGCCAGCAGCTTAGTACAGGGTCAAGGCTACACCTTC. This sequence joins TRBV7-3 and TRBJ1-2, with D perhaps TRBD1 (6 bases). CDR3 size: 13 residues. Germline-derived CDR1 and CDR2 are SGHTA and FQGTGA. V dropped 2 bases and J dropped 8 bases, with 12 bases sitting between them.

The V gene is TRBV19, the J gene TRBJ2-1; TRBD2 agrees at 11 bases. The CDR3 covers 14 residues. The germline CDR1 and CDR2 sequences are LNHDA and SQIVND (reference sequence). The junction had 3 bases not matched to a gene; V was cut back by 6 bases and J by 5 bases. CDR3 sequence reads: CASRGLADHNEQFF. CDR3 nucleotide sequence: TGTGCCAGTAGGGGACTAGCGGACCACAATGAGCAGTTCTTC. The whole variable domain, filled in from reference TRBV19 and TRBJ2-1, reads DGGITQSPKYLFRKEGQNVTLSCEQNLNHDAMYWYRQDPGQGLRLIYYSQIVNDFQKGDIAEGYSVSREKKESFPLTVTSAQKNPTAFYLCASRGLADHNEQFFGPGTRLTVL.

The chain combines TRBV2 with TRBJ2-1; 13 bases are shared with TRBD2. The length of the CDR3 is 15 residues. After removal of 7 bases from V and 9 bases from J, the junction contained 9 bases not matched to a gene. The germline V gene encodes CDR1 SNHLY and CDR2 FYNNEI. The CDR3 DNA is TGTGCCAGCAAGTTACTAGCGGGAGGGCTAGGTGAGCAGTTCTTC. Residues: CASKLLAGGLGEQFF.

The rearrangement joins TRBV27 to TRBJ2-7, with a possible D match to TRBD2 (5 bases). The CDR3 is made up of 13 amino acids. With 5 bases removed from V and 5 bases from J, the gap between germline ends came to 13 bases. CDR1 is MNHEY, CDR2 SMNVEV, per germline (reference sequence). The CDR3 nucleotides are TGTGCCAGCAGTAATACTAGATACCACGAGCAGTACTTC. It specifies CASSNTRYHEQYF.

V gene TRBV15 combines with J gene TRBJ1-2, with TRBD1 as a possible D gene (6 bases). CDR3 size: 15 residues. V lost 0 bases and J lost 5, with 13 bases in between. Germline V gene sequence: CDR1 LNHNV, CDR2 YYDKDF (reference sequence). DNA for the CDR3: TGTGCCACCAGCAGAGATTCGGGACACCTTTATGGCTACACCTTC. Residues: CATSRDSGHLYGYTF.

Written as DNA, the CDR3 is TGTGCCAGCAGCTCTACGGGGGTGGGTTACGAGCAGTACTTC. Translated, it gives CASSSTGVGYEQYF. The chain carries TRBV27 and TRBJ2-7; D perhaps matches TRBD2 (6 bases). V dropped 6 bases and J dropped 4 bases, with 16 bases sitting between them. CDR3 length equals 14 residues. CDR1 is MNHEY and CDR2 is SMNVEV in the germline V gene (reference sequence).